The clone carrying this T cell receptor beta chain showed up just once. Its matching antigen is unknown. The authors ran a second PCR of 7 to 11 cycles using a sample-barcoded 5' primer and a J-beta primer mix. MiXCR was run by TCRdb on the 5' RACE reads, yielding one entry per CDR3 protein. This sample has 1,300,000 or so distinct CDR3 sequences, with approximately 60% found just once. The sample originates from a study of blood T cells in healthy people across ages. Study-wide results and limits: It was not known whether donors were CMV positive (a possible confounder of expanded clonotype changes).

Donors ranged from roughly 6 to 100 years old and were healthy Caucasians in Russia. Samples each yielded at least 6 micrograms of total RNA. Germline V gene sequence: CDR1 SEHNR, CDR2 FQNEAQ (reference sequence). The CDR3 has 15 amino acids. The J gene is TRBJ2-5, the V gene TRBV7-9; D might be TRBD2 (5 bases). TRBJ2-7 explains the end of the DNA better; the J call may be wrong. Input material: blood. This sequence originates from a young man in good health. The CDR3 sequence: CASSLGGIGEDEQYF. The CDR3, as DNA: TGTGCCAGCAGCTTAGGAGGGATCGGTGAGGACGAGCAGTACTTC.